Below, 24 T cell receptor beta chains from the same sample are listed, as sequenced in a study of response to subunit inactivated influenza vaccine. TCRdb re-called the RT-PCR reads with MiXCR, one entry per CDR3 protein. The repertoire consists of around 520,000 distinct CDR3 sequences, with 10% to 15% occurring once and the leading ten covering more than 8.5%. Sequenced material: PBMCs from blood, taken on the day of vaccination. These TCRs come from a man aged 50 to 60 who received an inactivated influenza vaccine.

This clonotype was detected ten times or more. The rearrangement joins TRBV4-3 to TRBJ2-7; 8 nucleotides agree with TRBD1. There are 14 residues in the CDR3. CDR1 LGHNA and CDR2 YSLEER come from the germline V gene. Unmatched junction bases numbered 9, after V lost 4 bases and J lost 7 bases. CDR3 sequence: CASSLGTGPLEQYF. The CDR3 coding sequence is TGCGCCAGCAGCCTCGGGACAGGCCCCCTGGAGCAGTACTTC.

This clonotype showed up many times. The V and J genes are TRBV7-9 and TRBJ2-1; D is unresolved. The germline V and J ends were trimmed by 0 bases and 7 bases, with 4 bases remaining between them. The CDR3 sequence is 12 residues long. Germline V CDR1 and CDR2: SEHNR, FQNEAQ (reference sequence). CDR3 loop: CASSLAVNEQFF. CDR3 coding DNA: TGTGCCAGCAGCTTAGCAGTTAATGAGCAGTTCTTC.

CDR3 in amino acids: CATSRDGGPFSDGVRMYEQYF. Written as DNA, the CDR3 is TGTGCCACCAGCAGAGATGGGGGACCATTTTCGGACGGGGTAAGAATGTACGAGCAGTACTTC. V and J are TRBV15 and TRBJ2-7; the D gene could be TRBD1 or TRBD2 (5 bases each). The CDR3 runs to 21 residues. V was cut by 0 bases and J by 4 bases, with 31 bases left in between. Germline CDR1 is LNHNV and CDR2 is YYDKDF (reference sequence).

This clonotype appeared a few times. J is TRBJ2-5 and V is TRBV2; TRBD1 matches 9 bases. Germline CDR1 and CDR2: SNHLY and FYNNEI. V trimming: 8 bases; J trimming: 4 bases; junction bases outside the gene matches: 8. This CDR3 has 14 residues. The CDR3, as DNA: TGTGCCAGCGGAAGACAGGGGGGCCCAGAGACCCAGTACTTC. Amino acids: CASGRQGGPETQYF.

This clonotype was found a few times. J is TRBJ1-2 and V is TRBV6-1; 7 bases match TRBD1. V trimming: 6 bases; J trimming: 6 bases; junction bases outside the gene matches: 10. Per germline, CDR1 MNHNS and CDR2 SASEGT. This CDR3 contains 14 residues. The CDR3 nucleotides read TGTGCCAGCAGCTCTACAGGGGAGGCAAATGGCTACACCTTC. Amino acids: CASSSTGEANGYTF.

This clonotype showed up just a few times. V and J are TRBV20-1 and TRBJ1-3; D possibly corresponds to TRBD1 (6 bases). Per germline, CDR1 DFQATT and CDR2 SNEGSKA (reference sequence). Deletions cut 4 bases from V and 0 bases from J, with 13 bases between. The CDR3 contains 15 residues. CDR3 region: CSAISSDSSGNTIYF. CDR3 DNA: TGCAGTGCTATTTCCTCGGACAGCTCTGGAAACACCATATATTTT.

The chain is built from TRBV6-1 and TRBJ2-5; unclear D gene. Germline loops: CDR1 MNHNS, CDR2 SASEGT. V was clipped by 3 bases and J by 5 bases, with 13 bases between them. The length of the CDR3 is 14 residues. The CDR3 nucleotides are TGTGCCAGCAGTGATCACCGGGCGGTGGAGACCCAGTACTTC. Its translation: CASSDHRAVETQYF.

This sequence joins TRBV20-1 and TRBJ2-7, with 7 bases aligning to TRBD1. The CDR3 contains 14 residues. Germline V gene sequence: CDR1 DFQATT, CDR2 SNEGSKA (reference sequence). The trim removed 4 bases at V and 2 bases at J, leaving 8 bases unmatched. CDR3: CSAKPGQFPYEQYF. CDR3 coding DNA: TGCAGTGCTAAGCCGGGACAGTTCCCCTACGAGCAGTACTTC.

This clonotype has more than one count but fewer than ten. J is TRBJ2-5 and V is TRBV12-3 or TRBV12-4; 10 bases agree with TRBD2. The ends lost 6 bases at V and 3 bases at J; junction bases unmatched: 10. This CDR3 is 16 amino acids long. CDR3 nucleotides: TGTGCCAGCAGACAAAGCGGGGGGGCGATAGAAGAGACCCAGTACTTC. As protein: CASRQSGGAIEETQYF.

This clonotype was recorded at least ten times. The gene calls are TRBV5-5 and TRBJ2-2; 11 bases line up with TRBD2. This CDR3 comprises 16 residues. Per germline, CDR1 SGHKS and CDR2 YYEKEE (reference sequence). V was pared by 2 bases and J by 1 base, with 1 base of the junction left unmatched. The CDR3 is CASSLLAGENTGELFF. The CDR3 coding sequence is TGTGCCAGCAGCTTACTAGCGGGAGAGAACACCGGGGAGCTGTTTTTT.

V gene TRBV10-3 combines with J gene TRBJ2-3; 12 bases map to TRBD2. Trimming removed 2 bases from V and 1 base from J; junction bases left unmatched: 4. From germline, CDR1 is ENHRY and CDR2 SYGVKD. There are 17 residues in the CDR3. The CDR3 coding sequence is TGTGCCATCAGTGAGCCCCGGACTAGCGGGGGCACAGATACGCAGTATTTT. This gives the protein CAISEPRTSGGTDTQYF.

This clonotype came up many times. V is TRBV5-1 and J is TRBJ1-1; D gene uncertain. Germline V lookup: CDR1 SGHRS, CDR2 YFSETQ. The CDR3 runs to 14 residues. Trimming removed 0 bases from V and 2 bases from J, with 8 bases in between. CDR3 residues: CASSLEPSNTEAFF. CDR3 coding DNA: TGCGCCAGCAGCTTGGAGCCAAGTAACACTGAAGCTTTCTTT.

Regarding this clonotype: This may be a read error, as it is one base from a much larger clone. CDR3 in amino acids: CASSLGAGANNEQFF. The CDR3 DNA reads TGCGCCAGCAGCTTGGGGGCAGGGGCTAACAATGAGCAGTTCTTC. The chain combines TRBV5-1 with TRBJ2-1, with D tentatively TRBD1 (6 bases). Germline CDR1 is SGHRS and CDR2 is YFSETQ. The CDR3 covers 15 residues. Trimming left V 0 bases short and J 5 bases short, with 12 bases between.

This clonotype has a handful of counts. The genes are TRBV15 and TRBJ2-7; 8 positions match TRBD2. Germline trimming cut 1 base from V and 3 bases from J; bases unmatched to any gene: 2. Germline assignment: CDR1 LNHNV and CDR2 YYDKDF (reference sequence). The CDR3 is made up of 14 amino acids. CDR3 DNA sequence: TGTGCCACCAGCAGAGCACTAGCGGACTACGAGCAGTACTTC. Residues: CATSRALADYEQYF.

As DNA, the CDR3 is TGTGCCAGCAGGGCGAGGGGGTGGTCTCTCAATCAGCCCCAGCATTTT. Its protein product is CASRARGWSLNQPQHF. V is TRBV12-3 or TRBV12-4 and J is TRBJ1-5; possible D gene TRBD1, 6 bases. CDR3 size: 16 residues. Deletions cut 6 bases from V and 3 bases from J, with 18 bases between.

This chain connects TRBV27 to TRBJ2-3; D is perhaps TRBD2 (6 bases). Germline V gene lookup returns CDR1 MNHEY and CDR2 SMNVEV (reference sequence). V lost 5 bases, J lost 1 base, and 16 bases lay in between. The CDR3 has 16 residues. CDR3: CASSPEGKQRTDTQYF. The CDR3 nucleotides are TGTGCCAGCAGTCCGGAGGGGAAACAACGCACAGATACGCAGTATTTT.

This clonotype appeared a few times. The chain employs TRBV12-3 or TRBV12-4 and TRBJ2-7; 7 positions match TRBD1. The CDR3 is made up of 17 amino acids. The trim removed 2 bases at V and 0 bases at J, leaving 10 bases unmatched. CDR3 sequence (DNA): TGTGCCAGCAGTTTATCGGGACAGATTCAAATCTCCTACGAGCAGTACTTC. Translating gives CASSLSGQIQISYEQYF.

In its sample, this clonotype was seen a few times. This chain connects TRBV6-5 to TRBJ1-4; unclear D gene. Per germline, CDR1 MNHEY and CDR2 SVGAGI. There are 14 residues in the CDR3. The germline V and J ends were trimmed by 2 bases and 2 bases, with 6 bases remaining between them. The CDR3 spells CASSYSNTNEKLFF. The CDR3 DNA is TGTGCCAGCAGTTACAGTAATACTAATGAAAAACTGTTTTTT.

The chain carries TRBV4-3 and TRBJ2-1; TRBD2 is a possible D gene (6 bases). This CDR3 has 15 residues. Germline V CDR1 and CDR2: LGHNA, YSLEER. V was clipped by 3 bases and J by 7 bases, with 16 bases between them. This chain's CDR3 is CASSQGRREWNEQFF. CDR3 nucleotide sequence: TGCGCCAGCAGCCAGGGGAGGAGGGAATGGAATGAGCAGTTCTTC.

This clonotype has a handful of counts. The V and J genes are TRBV28 and TRBJ2-5, with 7 bases matching TRBD1. CDR1 MDHEN and CDR2 SYDVKM come from the germline V gene. With 6 bases clipped from V and 4 bases from J, the junction kept 8 bases outside the gene matches. The CDR3 sequence is 14 residues long. The CDR3 spells CASRDRVRVETQYF. The CDR3 DNA is TGTGCCAGCAGAGACAGGGTTAGAGTAGAGACCCAGTACTTC.

This clonotype occurred a few times. This CDR3 is CASREFGNEQFF. The DNA for the CDR3 is TGTGCCAGTAGGGAGTTCGGCAATGAGCAGTTCTTC. V is TRBV27 and J is TRBJ2-1; the D gene is possibly TRBD2 (5 bases). Germline CDR1 reads MNHEY; CDR2 reads SMNVEV (reference sequence). Trimming cost V 9 bases and J 6 bases, with 12 bases left between them. This CDR3 spans 12 amino acids.

This clonotype has only a few counts. CDR3: CATSTLGLNQPYNEQFF. CDR3 bases: TGTGCCACCAGTACCCTGGGACTCAACCAACCCTACAATGAGCAGTTCTTC. This rearrangement joins TRBV24-1 to TRBJ2-1, with a weak D call TRBD2 (6 bases). Trimming removed 6 bases from V and 2 bases from J, with 19 bases in between. Germline lookup yields CDR1 KGHDR and CDR2 SFDVKD. The length of the CDR3 is 17 residues.

The table lists this clonotype with a few counts. The rearrangement joins TRBV19 to TRBJ2-3, with 7 bases that match TRBD2. V dropped 5 bases and J dropped 3; count of bases not matched to a gene: 20. Germline V CDR1 and CDR2: LNHDA, SQIVND (reference sequence). The CDR3 runs 19 residues. CDR3 in DNA: TGTGCCAGTAGTCGACGGTGGGGCGGGGGATCCCGCCTGACAGATACGCAGTATTTT. Translation gives CASSRRWGGGSRLTDTQYF.

As regards this clonotype: The junction and the germline gene differ at one end; a read error may be behind it. V gene TRBV20-1 combines with J gene TRBJ1-5; D gene unclear. The CDR3 extends over 12 amino acids. CDR1 and CDR2 from the germline V gene are DFQATT and SNEGSKA (reference sequence). The CDR3 DNA reads TGCAGTGCTAGTGTACACATGCAGCTCCAGCATTTT. Translated, it gives CSASVHMQLQHF.